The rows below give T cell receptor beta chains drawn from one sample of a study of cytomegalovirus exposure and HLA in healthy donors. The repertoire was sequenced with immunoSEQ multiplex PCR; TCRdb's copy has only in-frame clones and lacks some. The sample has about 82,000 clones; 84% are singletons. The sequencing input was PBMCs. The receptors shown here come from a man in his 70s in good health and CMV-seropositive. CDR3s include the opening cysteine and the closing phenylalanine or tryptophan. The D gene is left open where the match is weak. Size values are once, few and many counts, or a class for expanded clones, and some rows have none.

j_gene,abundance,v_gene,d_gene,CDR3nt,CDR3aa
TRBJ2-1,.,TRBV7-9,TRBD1,TGTGCCAGCAGCTCAGGGGGACCCGTCAATGAGCAGTTCTTC,CASSSGGPVNEQFF
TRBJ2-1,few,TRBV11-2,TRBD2,TGTGCCAGCAGCCCTGGACTAGCGGGATACAATGAGCAGTTCTTC,CASSPGLAGYNEQFF
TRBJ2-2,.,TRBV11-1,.,TGTGCCAGCAGCTTAGGACAGAGCACCGGGGAGCTGTTTTTT,CASSLGQSTGELFF
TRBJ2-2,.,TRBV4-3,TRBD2,TGCGCCAGCAGCCAAGATTTGCGGGGGACGAACACCGGGGAGCTGTTTTTT,CASSQDLRGTNTGELFF
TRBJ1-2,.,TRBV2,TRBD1,TGTGCCAGCAGTGAAAGGACAGGGAGCTATGGCTACACCTTC,CASSERTGSYGYTF
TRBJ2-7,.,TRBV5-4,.,TGTGCCAGCAGCCAGGGGAGCTCCTACGAGCAGTACTTC,CASSQGSSYEQYF
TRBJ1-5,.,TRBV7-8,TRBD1,TGTGCCAGCAGTTCCCGGGACAGGGGCAATCAGCCCCAGCATTTT,CASSSRDRGNQPQHF
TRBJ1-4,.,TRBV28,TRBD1,TGTGCCAGCAGCCGAGGGGGCGCTAATGAAAAACTGTTTTTT,CASSRGGANEKLFF
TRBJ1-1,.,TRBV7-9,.,TGTGCCAGCAGCTTAGGCAGGGCGTATGGCACTGAAGCTTTCTTT,CASSLGRAYGTEAFF
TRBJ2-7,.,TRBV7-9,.,TGTGCCAGCAGCTTAGGGCAGGGCCACGAGCAGTACTTC,CASSLGQGHEQYF
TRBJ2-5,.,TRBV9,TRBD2,TGTGCCAGCAGCGGATCCTCACTAGCGGGGGGAGGAGAGACCCAGTACTTC,CASSGSSLAGGGETQYF
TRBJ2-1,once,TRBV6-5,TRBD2,TGTGCCACCGGGCTGGAAGCGGGGGGGTACAATGAGCAGTTCTTC,CATGLEAGGYNEQFF
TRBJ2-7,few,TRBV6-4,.,TGTGCCAGCACCCGGGAGAAGGGCGAGCAGTACTTC,CASTREKGEQYF
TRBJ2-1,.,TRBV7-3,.,TGTGCCAGCAGCTCGCAGGGGTTGCAGTACGAGCAGTTCTTC,CASSSQGLQYEQFF
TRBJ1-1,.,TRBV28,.,TGTGCCACCGGGGGGGGCAACACTGAAGCTTTCTTT,CATGGGNTEAFF
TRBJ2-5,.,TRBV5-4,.,TGTGCCAGCAGCTTGGCCCGGGGAATCCCAGAGACCCAGTACTTC,CASSLARGIPETQYF
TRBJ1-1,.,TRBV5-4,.,TGTGCCAGCAGTTTGGACAGCAACACTGAAGCTTTCTTT,CASSLDSNTEAFF
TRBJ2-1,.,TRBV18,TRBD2,TGTGCCAGCTCACCCAGGACTAGCGGGAGCCTTAATGAGCAGTTCTTC,CASSPRTSGSLNEQFF
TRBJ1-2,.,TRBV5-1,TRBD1,TGCGCCAGCAGCTCCGGGACAGAAGGTAACTATGGCTACACCTTC,CASSSGTEGNYGYTF
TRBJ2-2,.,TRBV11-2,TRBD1,TGTGCCAGCAGCTTAGATCAGAGACAGGGAACCGGGGAGCTGTTTTTT,CASSLDQRQGTGELFF
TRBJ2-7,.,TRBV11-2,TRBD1,TGTGCCAGCAGCTCCACGGACAGGAGCCTTTCGAAGGAGCAGTACTTC,CASSSTDRSLSKEQYF
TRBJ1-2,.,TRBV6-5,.,TGTGCCAGCAGTCCGCTCGCAGGGTCGTTCTATGGCTACACCTTC,CASSPLAGSFYGYTF
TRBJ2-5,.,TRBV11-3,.,TGTGCCAGCAGCCCAGGACAGCAAGAGACCCAGTACTTC,CASSPGQQETQYF
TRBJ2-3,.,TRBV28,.,TGTGCCAGCAGTTTCTTAGCGGACCAGTATTTT,CASSFLADQYF
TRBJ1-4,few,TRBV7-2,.,TGTGCCAGCAGCCCAAAACAACGAAATGAAAAACTGTTTTTT,CASSPKQRNEKLFF
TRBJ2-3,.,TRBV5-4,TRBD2,TGTGCCAGCAGCCACGGACTAGCGGGAGACACAGATACGCAGTATTTT,CASSHGLAGDTDTQYF
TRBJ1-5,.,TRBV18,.,TGTGCCAGCTCACCCGGACCGGGGAGTAATCAGCCCCAGCATTTT,CASSPGPGSNQPQHF
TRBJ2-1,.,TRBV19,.,TGTGCCACTCACGACACCTCCTACAATGAGCAGTTCTTC,CATHDTSYNEQFF
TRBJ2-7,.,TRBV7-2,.,TGTGCCAGCAGCTTAGCCCCCGCGGGGGCGGGGGCAAGCTCCTACGAGCAGTACTTC,CASSLAPAGAGASSYEQYF
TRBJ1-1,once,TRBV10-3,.,TGTGCCATCAGCCCGAACCGGGACACTGAAGCTTTCTTT,CAISPNRDTEAFF
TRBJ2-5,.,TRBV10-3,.,TGTGCCATCAGTGAGGGCAGGGGTGGGGAGACCCAGTACTTC,CAISEGRGGETQYF
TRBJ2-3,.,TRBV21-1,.,TGTGCCAGCAGCAAGCGACAACCCGGCACAGATACGCAGTATTTT,CASSKRQPGTDTQYF
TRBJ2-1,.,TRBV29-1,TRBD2,TGCAGCGTCGAAGCCCTAGCGGCCTACAATGAGCAGTTCTTC,CSVEALAAYNEQFF
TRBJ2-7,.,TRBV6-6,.,TGTGCCAGCAGTTACTCGGGGGGTAAATCCTACGAGCAGTACTTC,CASSYSGGKSYEQYF
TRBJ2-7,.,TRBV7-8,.,TGTGCCAGCAGCCCCCGGAGGGGTAGCGGCTACGAGCAGTACTTC,CASSPRRGSGYEQYF
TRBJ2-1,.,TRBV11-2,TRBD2,TGTGCCAGCAGCCAGGGACTAGCGGGGGGCAATGAGCAGTTCTTC,CASSQGLAGGNEQFF
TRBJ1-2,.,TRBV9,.,TGTGCCAGCAGCGTAGAGGGGCGTAACTATGGCTACACCTTC,CASSVEGRNYGYTF
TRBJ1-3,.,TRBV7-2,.,TGTGCCAGCAGCCGACAGGTTTCGGGAAACACCATATATTTT,CASSRQVSGNTIYF
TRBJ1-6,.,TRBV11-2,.,TGTGCCAGCAGCCCCACTCAAGTGGCCCTCCACTTT,CASSPTQVALHF
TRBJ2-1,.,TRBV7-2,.,TGTGCCAGCAGCTTTCAGGCGTCCGACTACAATGAGCAGTTCTTC,CASSFQASDYNEQFF
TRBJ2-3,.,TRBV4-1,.,TGCGCCAGCAGCCAAGACGGGTGGATGTCGGCGTATTTT,CASSQDGWMSAYF
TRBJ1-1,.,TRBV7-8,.,TGTGCCAGCAGCTTAGTCCGGGGCACTGAAGCTTTCTTT,CASSLVRGTEAFF
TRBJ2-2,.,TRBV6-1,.,TGTGCCAGCAGTGAAGTCAGGGGCCTGATGAGCGGGGAGCTGTTTTTT,CASSEVRGLMSGELFF
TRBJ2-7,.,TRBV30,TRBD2,TGTGCCTGGAACGTAGCGGGAGTTGCCTACGAGCAGTACTTC,CAWNVAGVAYEQYF
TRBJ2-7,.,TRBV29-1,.,TGCAGCGTTGAAGAGGGAGGGGGTCGCTCCTACGAGCAGTACTTC,CSVEEGGGRSYEQYF
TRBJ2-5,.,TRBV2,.,TGTGCCAGCAGGGCCCATGAGCGCCAAGAGACCCAGTACTTC,CASRAHERQETQYF
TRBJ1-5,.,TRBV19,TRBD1,TGTGCCAGTAGTACTTACGGAACAGGGGGTAATCAGCCCCAGCATTTT,CASSTYGTGGNQPQHF
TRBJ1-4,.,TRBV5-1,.,TGCGCCAGCAGCCTGGGGACTTCGGGGGTTGAAAAACTGTTTTTT,CASSLGTSGVEKLFF
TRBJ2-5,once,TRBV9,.,TGTGCCAGCAGCGTAGTTTTTGACGGGGCCCAGTACTTC,CASSVVFDGAQYF
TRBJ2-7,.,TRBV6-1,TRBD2,TGTGCCAGCAGTGGGGGCCTAGCGGGGGGAGGGGAGCAGTACTTC,CASSGGLAGGGEQYF
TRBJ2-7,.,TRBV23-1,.,TGCGCCAGCAGTCACCGGGACTTCTCCTACGAGCAGTACTTC,CASSHRDFSYEQYF
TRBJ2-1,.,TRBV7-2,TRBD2,TGTGCCAGCACCTACTCTCCGGGACTAGCGACTTGGGAGCAGTTCTTC,CASTYSPGLATWEQFF
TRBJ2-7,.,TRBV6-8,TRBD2,TGTGCCAGCAGTTACGGGCCGGGACTAGCGGGAGGGCCGCCCTACGAGCAGTACTTC,CASSYGPGLAGGPPYEQYF
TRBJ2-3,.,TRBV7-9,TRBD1,TGTGCCAGCAGCCCTGCCGGGACAGGGCCAGAGAATACGCAGTATTTT,CASSPAGTGPENTQYF